A single sample is the source of the 28 T cell receptor beta chains below, sequenced in a study of T-cell reconstitution after alpha-beta-depleted transplantation in children. It was with unique molecular identifiers that the TCRbeta library was prepared. TCRdb analysed the PCR reads with MiXCR anew, one entry per CDR3 protein. The table includes 900,000 or so distinct CDR3 sequences, 15% to 20% detected once. The starting material was PBMCs, mostly from graft donor cells, obtained 360 days after TCRalphabeta/CD19-depleted stem cell transplant. These receptors all stem from a male patient younger than 18 who had a stem cell transplant for acute lymphoblastic leukemia, so the T cells may come from the graft donor.

This clonotype has only a few counts. The V and J genes are TRBV7-8 and TRBJ2-4; no definite D call. The CDR3 loop spans 14 amino acids. The germline gives CDR1 SGHVS, CDR2 FQNEAQ. V was shortened by 5 bases and J by 0 bases, with 8 bases between the two germline ends. The CDR3 region has the DNA TGTGCCAGCAGCCCCACCGGAGCCAAAAACATTCAGTACTTC. This sequence encodes CASSPTGAKNIQYF.

The V and J genes are TRBV15 and TRBJ2-1, with TRBD1 matching over 8 bases. Unmatched junction bases numbered 4, after V lost 0 bases and J lost 6 bases. In germline, CDR1 is LNHNV, CDR2 YYDKDF (reference sequence). CDR3 length equals 15 residues. CDR3 in amino acids: CATSRDSTGGNEQFF. The CDR3 DNA sequence: TGTGCCACCAGCAGAGATTCAACAGGGGGCAATGAGCAGTTCTTC.

The gene calls are TRBV7-9 and TRBJ2-7; D possibly matches TRBD1 or TRBD2 (5 bases each). The ends were cut back, 5 bases at V and 9 bases at J, with 11 bases in the middle. This CDR3 has 11 amino acids. Germline V gives CDR1 SEHNR, CDR2 FQNEAQ (reference sequence). The CDR3 reads CASSPGSWQYF. CDR3 nucleotides: TGTGCCAGCAGCCCAGGGAGCTGGCAGTACTTC.

For this clonotype: The germline gene is not matched at one end of the junction; a read error may be the cause. The V gene is TRBV30, the J gene TRBJ2-7; D is possibly TRBD2 (7 bases). Germline V gene data show CDR1 as GTSNPN and CDR2 as SVGIG (reference sequence). CDR3 length: 12 residues. The CDR3 is CAWSHFGGQPHF. The DNA of the CDR3 is TGTGCCTGGAGCCACTTCGGGGGGCAGCCGCACTTC.

The chain combines TRBV4-1 with TRBJ2-7; D tentatively fits TRBD1 or TRBD2 (5 bases each). This CDR3 has 13 amino acids. Between the trimmed V and J ends, which lost 4 bases and 7 bases, there was a span of 14 bases. Germline-derived CDR1 and CDR2 are MGHRA and YSYEKL. The chain's CDR3 is CASSLGTRREQYF. DNA of the CDR3: TGCGCCAGCAGCCTCGGGACCCGACGAGAGCAGTACTTC.

The rearrangement uses TRBV7-9 and TRBJ2-5, with D perhaps being TRBD1 or TRBD2 (5 bases each). Trimming removed 6 bases at V and 1 base at J, with 15 bases between. The CDR3 is 15 amino acids. The germline gives CDR1 SEHNR, CDR2 FQNEAQ (reference sequence). The CDR3 spells CASSSTGTFQETQYF. The CDR3 nucleotides read TGTGCCAGCAGTTCAACCGGGACCTTCCAAGAGACCCAGTACTTC.

Remarks on this clonotype: The germline gene is not matched at one end of the junction; a read error may be the cause. In DNA form, the CDR3 reads TGTGCCAGCAGCTTGAAATTGGCGGGGGCCTACGGGCAGTACTTC. Amino acids: CASSLKLAGAYGQYF. The chain carries TRBV5-6 and TRBJ2-7, with D possibly matching TRBD2 (7 bases). Germline lookup yields CDR1 SGHDT and CDR2 YYEEEE. The CDR3 runs to 15 residues.

The chain couples TRBV12-3 or TRBV12-4 to TRBJ2-1; D not certain. The length of the CDR3 is 13 residues. Trimming pared 8 bases from V and 6 bases from J, leaving 14 bases between. This chain's CDR3 is CASSLGFVNEQFF. The CDR3 DNA follows: TGTGCCAGCTCCCTAGGGTTTGTCAATGAGCAGTTCTTC.

The chain joins TRBV7-3 to TRBJ1-5; TRBD1 is a possible D gene (6 bases). This CDR3 region has 13 residues. Between the trimmed V and J ends, which lost 8 bases and 5 bases, there was a span of 13 bases. CDR1 SGHTA and CDR2 FQGTGA come from the germline V gene. CDR3 coding DNA: TGTGCCAGCGCACGGGACACAGATCAGCCCCAGCATTTT. Translating it yields CASARDTDQPQHF.

Only a few counts were recorded for this clonotype. The chain combines TRBV20-1 with TRBJ2-7; D not resolved. Deletions cut 4 bases from V and 4 bases from J, with 8 bases between. The V gene's germline CDR1 is DFQATT and CDR2 SNEGSKA (reference sequence). This CDR3 spans 11 amino acids. In DNA, the CDR3 is TGCAGTGCTATGATCGGTTACGAGCAGTACTTC. Translating gives CSAMIGYEQYF.

The table lists this clonotype with a few counts. The chain uses TRBV12-3 or TRBV12-4 and TRBJ2-7; D gene ambiguous. The V end lost 7 bases, the J end lost 0 bases, and 10 bases lay between the germline ends. CDR3 size: 13 residues. The CDR3 loop reads CASTFSDSYEQYF. CDR3 DNA: TGTGCCAGCACCTTCTCAGACTCCTACGAGCAGTACTTC.

This clonotype has a handful of counts. The chain employs TRBV10-3 and TRBJ2-7; D is perhaps TRBD1 (6 bases). The ends were cut back, 0 bases at V and 3 bases at J, with 18 bases in the middle. This CDR3 region has 17 residues. The germline gives CDR1 ENHRY, CDR2 SYGVKD. Here the CDR3 reads CAISESGNREVYYEQYF. The CDR3, as DNA: TGTGCCATCAGTGAGTCGGGGAACAGGGAAGTTTACTACGAGCAGTACTTC.

This clonotype was counted between two and nine times. The chain employs TRBV5-4 and TRBJ1-2, with D maybe TRBD1 (6 bases). The CDR3 spans 15 residues. Germline V gives CDR1 SGHNT, CDR2 YYREEE (reference sequence). Trimming cost V 5 bases and J 5 bases, with 19 bases left between them. The CDR3 DNA sequence: TGTGCCAGCAGACCCCTTGGGATAACAGGGTATGGCTACACCTTC. Translation: CASRPLGITGYGYTF.

In this sample, this clonotype turned up a few times. The rearrangement joins TRBV5-1 to TRBJ2-3; perhaps TRBD2 as D (6 bases). Trimming shortened V by 4 bases and J by 2 bases, and 20 bases separated the two germline ends. CDR3 length equals 17 residues. CDR1 is SGHRS, CDR2 YFSETQ, per germline. The CDR3 sequence: CASSHVEGSTLTDTQYF. Written as DNA, the CDR3 is TGCGCCAGCAGCCATGTGGAGGGCTCAACACTCACAGATACGCAGTATTTT.

This clonotype was observed at least ten times. This chain uses TRBV12-3 or TRBV12-4 with TRBJ1-5; 10 nucleotides align to TRBD1. V was clipped by 3 bases and J by 6 bases; unmatched bases: 2. The CDR3 runs to 14 residues. CDR3 sequence: CASSLTGGRQPQHF. CDR3 sequence (DNA): TGTGCCAGCAGTTTGACAGGGGGCCGTCAGCCCCAGCATTTT.

The V gene is TRBV6-1, the J gene TRBJ2-6, with D tentatively TRBD2 (6 bases). The CDR3 spans 16 residues. V dropped 6 bases and J dropped 0 bases, with 12 bases sitting between them. Germline lookup yields CDR1 MNHNS and CDR2 SASEGT. The chain's CDR3 is CASSRLGASGANVLTF. The DNA of the CDR3 is TGTGCCAGCAGCAGACTAGGCGCCTCTGGGGCCAACGTCCTGACTTTC.

This clonotype was observed a few times. The chain employs TRBV4-1 and TRBJ1-1, with unresolved D. CDR1 and CDR2 from the germline V gene are MGHRA and YSYEKL. Trimming shortened V by 0 bases and J by 5 bases, and 13 bases separated the two germline ends. The CDR3 runs 15 residues. DNA of the CDR3: TGCGCCAGCAGCCAAGACCCGAGGGCGTGGACTGAAGCTTTCTTT. This gives the protein CASSQDPRAWTEAFF.

This chain joins TRBV20-1 and TRBJ1-5; D call uncertain. The V gene lost 1 base and the J gene lost 1 base, with 5 bases spanning the gap. The germline V gene has CDR1 DFQATT and CDR2 SNEGSKA (reference sequence). The CDR3 extends over 13 amino acids. The CDR3 nucleotides read TGCAGTGCTAGAGCGGTCAGCAATCAGCCCCAGCATTTT. This sequence encodes CSARAVSNQPQHF.

The sample holds many counts of this clonotype. The chain joins TRBV29-1 to TRBJ2-7, with 8 bases identical to TRBD1. CDR3 size: 13 residues. Germline V lookup: CDR1 SQVTM, CDR2 ANQGSEA. The junction had 1 base not matched to a gene; V was cut back by 2 bases and J by 1 base. The CDR3 sequence: CSVEWTGSYEQYF. For the CDR3, the DNA is TGCAGCGTTGAATGGACAGGGTCCTACGAGCAGTACTTC.

This clonotype appeared a few times. This chain links TRBV10-3 with TRBJ1-5; a weak D match, TRBD1 (6 bases). Germline V gene data show CDR1 as ENHRY and CDR2 as SYGVKD. V lost 0 bases to trimming and J lost 5 bases, with 11 bases between them. The CDR3 totals 15 residues. The DNA for the CDR3 is TGTGCCATCAGTGAGTCGAGTACAGGGTATCAGCCCCAGCATTTT. Translated: CAISESSTGYQPQHF.

This rearrangement joins TRBV27 to TRBJ2-7, with TRBD2 matching 9 bases. The germline CDR1 and CDR2 sequences are MNHEY and SMNVEV (reference sequence). The CDR3 consists of 16 residues. With V trimmed by 5 bases and J by 6 bases, 14 bases remained unmatched. Here the CDR3 reads CASSPLRLAGRGEQYF. The CDR3, as DNA: TGTGCCAGCAGTCCCTTGAGGCTAGCGGGACGGGGCGAGCAGTACTTC.

The V call is TRBV11-1, the J call TRBJ2-1; 8 bases are shared with TRBD2. In germline, CDR1 is SGHAT, CDR2 FQDESV (reference sequence). The CDR3 runs 18 residues. V trimming: 5 bases; J trimming: 3 bases; junction bases outside the gene matches: 15. Written as DNA, the CDR3 is TGTGCCAGCAGCATAATAGGGGGACCGGGACTAGTCTACAATGAGCAGTTCTTC. It encodes CASSIIGGPGLVYNEQFF.

The CDR3 nucleotides read TGCGCCAGCAGCTCCACCCCGGGACTAGCCTACAATGAGCAGTTCTTC. The encoded protein is CASSSTPGLAYNEQFF. The chain couples TRBV10-2 to TRBJ2-1; 8 nucleotides agree with TRBD2. The CDR3 length is 16 residues. Germline V gene sequence: CDR1 WSHSY, CDR2 SAAADI. After removal of 6 bases from V and 2 bases from J, the junction contained 9 bases not matched to a gene.

This clonotype was seen at least ten times. The rearrangement links TRBV4-1 to TRBJ2-5, with 7 bases fitting TRBD2. The CDR3 sequence is 17 residues long. From germline, CDR1 is MGHRA and CDR2 YSYEKL. Trimming cost V 2 bases and J 5 bases; bases outside gene matches: 14. The CDR3 DNA sequence: TGCGCCAGCAGCCAATATCCTTTGACTGTGGGAGGGGAGACCCAGTACTTC. Protein product: CASSQYPLTVGGETQYF.

This clonotype was counted between two and nine times. The CDR3 protein is CASSHRASGFDSTDTQYF. For the CDR3, the DNA is TGTGCCAGCAGCCACCGCGCATCGGGTTTCGATAGCACAGATACGCAGTATTTT. The gene calls are TRBV4-2 and TRBJ2-3; D is ambiguous. The CDR3 has 18 amino acids. Trimming took 3 bases from V and 0 from J, leaving 19 bases between them. The V gene's germline CDR1 is LGHNA and CDR2 YNFKEQ.

J is TRBJ2-2 and V is TRBV14; TRBD2 matches at 7 bases. V lost 3 bases and J lost 0; bases outside the gene matches: 4. Per the germline V gene, CDR1 is SGHDN and CDR2 is FVKESK. The CDR3 spans 16 residues. The CDR3 DNA follows: TGTGCCAGCAGCCATATGGGGAGGGCGAACACCGGGGAGCTGTTTTTT. Amino acids: CASSHMGRANTGELFF.

This clonotype was seen a few times. The chain is built from TRBV4-1 and TRBJ2-7; tentatively, D is TRBD1 or TRBD2 (6 bases each). Trimming took off 4 bases at V and 9 bases at J, with 31 bases between the two ends. The CDR3 is 18 residues long. The germline CDR1 and CDR2 sequences are MGHRA and YSYEKL. The CDR3 loop is CASSPHPLRDIEGGRQYF. DNA for the CDR3: TGCGCCAGCAGCCCCCACCCTCTCCGGGACATAGAAGGGGGGAGGCAGTACTTC.

Of note for this clonotype: The junction differs from germline at one of its ends, possibly a read error. The rearrangement uses TRBV7-6 and TRBJ2-5, with 11 bases fitting TRBD2. The germline V gene encodes CDR1 SGHVS and CDR2 FNYEAQ. The CDR3 is 16 residues long. CDR3 bases: TGTGCCAGCAGCGTCTCGCCGGGACTAGCGGCAGAGACCGAGTACTTC. This encodes CASSVSPGLAAETEYF.